This is a list of T cell receptor beta chains from one sample in a study of T-cell memory formation after mild COVID-19. TCRdb re-called the 5' RACE reads with MiXCR, one entry per CDR3 protein. The sample records around 300,000 distinct CDR3 sequences, 10% to 15% being singletons. The sequencing sample was made of PBMCs or a T cell subset sorted from them (not recorded which). These receptors were obtained from a man aged 18 to 30 who had mild COVID-19 (a few samples of this study predate the infection). Cell type and time point are not known. CDR3s include the opening cysteine and the closing phenylalanine or tryptophan. D genes are given only for firm matches. Not every row has a clone size; where given, it reads once, few, many or a size class.

>TRBJ1-5|TRBV12-3/TRBV12-4|NA|few
TGTGCCAGCAGTCTTCTGGGGGTGAATCAGCCCCAGCATTTT
CASSLLGVNQPQHF
>TRBJ2-1|TRBV11-2|NA|few
TGTGCCAGCAGCTGGGGAGTACGAGGGGGGACCTACAATGAGCAGTTCTTC
CASSWGVRGGTYNEQFF
>TRBJ2-5|TRBV6-2/TRBV6-3|NA|few
TGTGCCAGCAGTTCGGGACCGTCGGCTCTGGAGACCCAGTACTTC
CASSSGPSALETQYF
>TRBJ2-6|TRBV19|NA|few
TGTGCCAGTAGTACCCGACTAGCAGGGGGACTGGCTGGGGCCAACGTCCTGACTTTC
CASSTRLAGGLAGANVLTF
>TRBJ2-5|TRBV7-3|NA|NA
TGTGCCAGCAGCGGCGGATTTGGCGGAGAGACCCAGTACTTC
CASSGGFGGETQYF
>TRBJ2-2|TRBV10-2|NA|NA
TGCGCCAGCAGTGGTGTAGGGACCGGGGAGCTGTTTTTT
CASSGVGTGELFF
>TRBJ2-2|TRBV5-1|NA|few
TGCGCCAGCAGCTTCGGGGCGACGAACACCGGGGAGCTGTTTTTT
CASSFGATNTGELFF
>TRBJ2-7|TRBV5-5|NA|few
TGTGCCAGCAGCTTCACTTTTTCCTACGAGCAGTACTTC
CASSFTFSYEQYF
>TRBJ2-1|TRBV6-2/TRBV6-3|TRBD2|NA
TGTGCCAGCAGTTCGGCGGTAGCGGGGGGTTGGGCTGAGCAGTTCTTC
CASSSAVAGGWAEQFF
>TRBJ2-7|TRBV4-3|NA|few
TGCGCCAGCAGCCAAGGAAGTTTGGGCTCCTACGAGCAGTACTTC
CASSQGSLGSYEQYF
>TRBJ1-4|TRBV6-5|TRBD1|few
TGTGCCAGCAGTTACTCGAACAGGGGGAATGAAAAACTGTTTTTT
CASSYSNRGNEKLFF
>TRBJ2-1|TRBV7-9|TRBD1|NA
TGTGCCAGCAGCCTGCGACAGGGGGCGGTCAATGAGCAGTTCTTC
CASSLRQGAVNEQFF
>TRBJ2-5|TRBV9|NA|NA
TGTGCCAGCAGCGTAACGGGGGTACAAGAGACCCAGTACTTC
CASSVTGVQETQYF
>TRBJ2-2|TRBV20-1|TRBD2|NA
TGCAGTGCTTCTGCGGGACTAGCGAACACCGGGGAGCTGTTTTTT
CSASAGLANTGELFF
>TRBJ2-1|TRBV14|NA|few
TGTGCCAGCAGCCAGGAGCCCGGGAGCTACAATGAGCAGTTCTTC
CASSQEPGSYNEQFF
>TRBJ1-5|TRBV6-1|NA|NA
TGTGCCAGCAGTGACGGGGCAGCTCAGCCCCAGCATTTT
CASSDGAAQPQHF
>TRBJ2-4|TRBV28|TRBD1|NA
TGTGCCAGCAGTTCAAGGGGGCTGGGCATTCAGTACTTC
CASSSRGLGIQYF
>TRBJ2-1|TRBV4-1|NA|NA
TGCGCCAGCAGCCAAGTAACGGGGGAGTATGAGCAGTTCTTC
CASSQVTGEYEQFF
>TRBJ2-1|TRBV3-1|NA|few
TGTGCCAGCAGCCAAGATATGGCAGGGTCAAATGAGCAGTTCTTC
CASSQDMAGSNEQFF
>TRBJ1-5|TRBV10-3|NA|few
TGTGCCATCGCGGAGCAAGGCAATCAGCCCCAGCATTTT
CAIAEQGNQPQHF
>TRBJ2-1|TRBV4-3|TRBD2|few
TGCGCCAGCAGCCAGAGCGGTCCTAGCGGGGGTCCCGGCAATGAGCAGTTCTTC
CASSQSGPSGGPGNEQFF
>TRBJ2-1|TRBV6-6|NA|NA
TGTGCCAGCAGTTACTCTCGGGACGGCAAGTTCTTC
CASSYSRDGKFF
>TRBJ1-1|TRBV27|TRBD1|NA
TGTGCCAGCAGTCCGTTCGACAGGGGGCTTGAAGCTTTCTTT
CASSPFDRGLEAFF
>TRBJ1-5|TRBV7-6|NA|many
TGTGCCAGCAGCTTGACTGGCGTGGGTCAGCCCCAGCATTTT
CASSLTGVGQPQHF
>TRBJ2-3|TRBV11-2|NA|few
TGTGCCAGCAGCTTTCGCGGGGGACACACAGATACGCAGTATTTT
CASSFRGGHTDTQYF
>TRBJ1-5|TRBV12-3/TRBV12-4|TRBD1|NA
TGTGCCAGCAGTTCCCGGGACAGCTATCAGCCCCAGCATTTT
CASSSRDSYQPQHF
>TRBJ2-3|TRBV9|TRBD1|NA
TGTGCCAGCAGCCCCTGGGACAGGGGACCCTATACGCAGTATTTT
CASSPWDRGPYTQYF
>TRBJ2-3|TRBV27|NA|few
TGTGCCAGCAGCTCTCCCCGCATAGCTAGCACAGATACGCAGTATTTT
CASSSPRIASTDTQYF
>TRBJ1-6|TRBV6-1|TRBD1|few
TGTGCCAGCAGTGAGACAGGGGAGAATTCACCCCTCCACTTT
CASSETGENSPLHF
>TRBJ2-5|TRBV18|TRBD1|few
TGTGCCAGCTCACCGACAGGGGGGGAGGAGACCCAGTACTTC
CASSPTGGEETQYF
>TRBJ2-3|TRBV4-3|NA|few
TGCGCCAGCAGCCAAGCCCCCTCGGGACGTAGCACAGATACGCAGTATTTT
CASSQAPSGRSTDTQYF
>TRBJ2-3|TRBV7-9|NA|NA
TGTGCCAGCAGGGACCCTGTGACAGATACGCAGTATTTT
CASRDPVTDTQYF
>TRBJ2-3|TRBV7-6|NA|NA
TGTGCCAGCAGCCCCGAGTTTGCCATCCAACTGGGTACGCAGTATTTT
CASSPEFAIQLGTQYF
>TRBJ2-7|TRBV5-1|TRBD1|few
TGCGCCAGCCGGACAGGGGTCACCTACGAGCAGTACTTC
CASRTGVTYEQYF
>TRBJ1-1|TRBV7-2|NA|many
TGTGCCAGCAGCTTAGCGGGGCAGGGCTTGAACACTGAAGCTTTCTTT
CASSLAGQGLNTEAFF
>TRBJ2-3|TRBV10-3|TRBD2|many
TGTGCCATCAGTAACCCAGCGGGGGGGCAAGATACGCAGTATTTT
CAISNPAGGQDTQYF
>TRBJ1-1|TRBV12-3/TRBV12-4|NA|few
TGTGCCAGCAGTTTTGGGGAGGGGGTTGCTGAAGCTTTCTTT
CASSFGEGVAEAFF
>TRBJ1-1|TRBV7-2|NA|NA
TGTGCCAGCAGCTTTCAGTCGGACACTGAAGCTTTCTTT
CASSFQSDTEAFF
>TRBJ2-3|TRBV5-1|NA|NA
TGCGCCAGCAGCCGCAGTGGCCGCACAGATACGCAGTATTTT
CASSRSGRTDTQYF
>TRBJ1-6|TRBV24-1|NA|NA
TGTGCCACCAGTAAGGGACTGAGCTCCTATAATTCACCCCTCCACTTT
CATSKGLSSYNSPLHF
>TRBJ1-6|TRBV14|NA|NA
TGTGCCAGCAGCACTCGACAGGCCTTTAATTCACCCCTCCACTTT
CASSTRQAFNSPLHF
>TRBJ2-3|TRBV5-1|NA|NA
TGCGCCAGCAGCTTTCAGGGTGAGGCAGATACGCAGTATTTT
CASSFQGEADTQYF
>TRBJ2-7|TRBV20-1|NA|few
TGCAGTGCTAATCCCGGGCTCTCCTACGAGCAGTACTTC
CSANPGLSYEQYF
>TRBJ2-3|TRBV4-3|NA|few
TGCGCCAGCAGCCAAGGCAGGGCCCAGAACACAGATACGCAGTATTTT
CASSQGRAQNTDTQYF
>TRBJ1-6|TRBV4-1|TRBD1|few
TGCGCCAGCAGCACCCGGACAGGCTATAATTCACCCCTCCACTTT
CASSTRTGYNSPLHF
>TRBJ2-3|TRBV5-1|TRBD2|NA
TGCGCCAGCAGCCCGGGACTAGAGGCAGATACGCAGTATTTT
CASSPGLEADTQYF
>TRBJ1-1|TRBV11-2|NA|few
TGTGCCAGCAGCTCACAGGGTCTTAGAACTGAAGCTTTCTTT
CASSSQGLRTEAFF
>TRBJ1-5|TRBV4-2|TRBD1|NA
TGTGCCAGCAGCCGTCAGGGGGAGGACCAGCCCCAGCATTTT
CASSRQGEDQPQHF
>TRBJ1-1|TRBV2|NA|many
TGTGCCAGCAGTGAACGGAGAGGAGCTTTCTTT
CASSERRGAFF
>TRBJ2-5|TRBV7-6|NA|NA
TGTGCCAGCAGCTTAGGAGTGGGAGGCCGGTTGTTTGGAGAGACCCAGTACTTC
CASSLGVGGRLFGETQYF
>TRBJ1-2|TRBV12-3/TRBV12-4|NA|NA
TGTGCCAGCAGTCCCACTTTAATCCCTACCTATGGCTACACCTTC
CASSPTLIPTYGYTF
>TRBJ2-5|TRBV6-2/TRBV6-3|NA|NA
TGTGCCAGCAGTTACGGGCTAGAGCGAGAGACCCAGTACTTC
CASSYGLERETQYF
>TRBJ2-1|TRBV20-1|TRBD2|NA
TGCAGTGCAGAACTAGCGGGCGAGCAGTTCTTC
CSAELAGEQFF
>TRBJ2-3|TRBV9|NA|many
TGTGCCAGCAGCGTAGGGCAGGGGCTGACAGATACGCAGTATTTT
CASSVGQGLTDTQYF
>TRBJ1-2|TRBV5-5|TRBD1|few
TGTGCCAGCAAGGGGGCAAACGGTAGTGGCTACACCTTC
CASKGANGSGYTF
>TRBJ2-3|TRBV7-2|TRBD1|few
TGTGCCAGCAGCTTAGTATCCAGGGGGGATACGCAGTATTTT
CASSLVSRGDTQYF
>TRBJ2-7|TRBV11-2|TRBD1|few
TGTGCCAGCAGACCTCGGGACAGTTTTTCCTACGAGCAGTACTTC
CASRPRDSFSYEQYF
>TRBJ2-5|TRBV29-1|TRBD2|NA
TGCAGCGTCTGGACTAGCGGGGATCGTGAGACCCAGTACTTC
CSVWTSGDRETQYF
>TRBJ2-5|TRBV4-1|NA|NA
TGCGCCAGCAGCCCGAAGGGGACCGGGTGGGAGACCCAGTACTTC
CASSPKGTGWETQYF